The T cell receptor beta chain under discussion was sequenced for a study of early T cells in non-severe SARS-CoV-2 infection. The wider study: Unsorted whole-blood RNA was sequenced in bulk, leaving chains unpaired.

CDR1 MDHEN and CDR2 SYDVKM come from the germline V gene. V shed 5 bases, J shed 6 bases, and the junction held 8 bases outside the gene matches. The CDR3 totals 15 residues. This clonotype was seen many times. Unique molecular identifiers were affixed to single, distinct cDNA molecules. TCRdb ran MiXCR on the 5' RACE reads and lists one entry per CDR3 protein. The data contain about 60,000 distinct CDR3 sequences, around 12% of them singletons. The rearrangement joins TRBV28 to TRBJ2-7; 12 bases are a match to TRBD2. The sample comprised whole blood. The source is an adult who was a healthcare worker with PCR-confirmed SARS-CoV-2 infection or an uninfected control (not recorded which). The CDR3 bases are TGTGCCAGCAGTCCATCTAGCGGGAGGGCGTTCGAGCAGTACTTC. Protein sequence: CASSPSSGRAFEQYF.